A selection of T cell receptor beta chains follows, all from one sample in a study of response to subunit inactivated influenza vaccine. TCRdb re-analysed the RT-PCR reads in MiXCR, keeping a single row per CDR3 protein. In the table there are 400,000 to 550,000 distinct CDR3 sequences, 25% of which are singletons. Sequencing used CD4+ T cells sorted from PBMCs, obtained 4 to 6 days after vaccination. Receptor source: a man between 50 and 59 years old who received an inactivated influenza vaccine. Both conserved end residues are part of each CDR3. A D gene is named only where the DNA matches it firmly. Clone size appears in some rows only: once, few, many, or a class for an expanded clone.

V gene,D gene,clone size,J gene,CDR3 DNA,CDR3 protein
TRBV20-1,NA,few,TRBJ2-4,TGCAGTGCTGGGGGAGTAGCCAAAAACATTCAGTACTTC,CSAGGVAKNIQYF
TRBV9,TRBD2,NA,TRBJ2-7,TGTGCCAGCAGCATCGGACTAGCGGACTCCTACGAGCAGTACTTC,CASSIGLADSYEQYF
TRBV6-2/TRBV6-3,TRBD1,NA,TRBJ2-7,TGTGCCAGCAGCCTTTATCACAGGGGGCGGGAGCAGTACTTC,CASSLYHRGREQYF
TRBV20-1,NA,NA,TRBJ1-5,TGCAGTGCTTACAGGGATCGGAGTCAGCCCCAGCATTTT,CSAYRDRSQPQHF
TRBV23-1,TRBD2,NA,TRBJ2-1,TGCGCCAGCAGTCAATCACGACTAGCGGGGGACAATGAGCAGTTCTTC,CASSQSRLAGDNEQFF
TRBV5-1,TRBD2,NA,TRBJ2-7,TGCGCCAGCAGCACCGGACTAGCGGGAGGGCCTGCCTACGAGCAGTACTTC,CASSTGLAGGPAYEQYF
TRBV7-2,NA,few,TRBJ1-5,TGTGCCAGCAGCTTTGGGGTAGGGGTTCGCGACAATCAGCCCCAGCATTTT,CASSFGVGVRDNQPQHF
TRBV20-1,NA,few,TRBJ2-7,TGCAGTGCGCTTTCTAGCTACGAGCAGTACTTC,CSALSSYEQYF
TRBV6-5,NA,few,TRBJ1-3,TGTGCCAGCAGTTACTCACAGGGACGCGGAAACACCATATATTTT,CASSYSQGRGNTIYF
TRBV7-2,NA,NA,TRBJ1-5,TGTGCCAGCAGCTTTACAATAGATCAGCCCCAGCATTTT,CASSFTIDQPQHF
TRBV20-1,TRBD1,NA,TRBJ2-5,TGCAGTGCTAGACCTCGGGACAGGGTGGGAGAGACCCAGTACTTC,CSARPRDRVGETQYF
TRBV6-5,TRBD1,NA,TRBJ2-7,TGTGCCAGCAGTTACGGGACAGGGGGTATGTACGAGCAGTACTTC,CASSYGTGGMYEQYF
TRBV10-3,NA,few,TRBJ1-5,TGTGCCATCAGTGAGTCCACTCCTCTGCATCAGCCCCAGCATTTT,CAISESTPLHQPQHF
TRBV6-6,NA,once,TRBJ2-7,TGTGCCAGCAGTTACGGAGCGGGCTACGAGCAGTACTTC,CASSYGAGYEQYF